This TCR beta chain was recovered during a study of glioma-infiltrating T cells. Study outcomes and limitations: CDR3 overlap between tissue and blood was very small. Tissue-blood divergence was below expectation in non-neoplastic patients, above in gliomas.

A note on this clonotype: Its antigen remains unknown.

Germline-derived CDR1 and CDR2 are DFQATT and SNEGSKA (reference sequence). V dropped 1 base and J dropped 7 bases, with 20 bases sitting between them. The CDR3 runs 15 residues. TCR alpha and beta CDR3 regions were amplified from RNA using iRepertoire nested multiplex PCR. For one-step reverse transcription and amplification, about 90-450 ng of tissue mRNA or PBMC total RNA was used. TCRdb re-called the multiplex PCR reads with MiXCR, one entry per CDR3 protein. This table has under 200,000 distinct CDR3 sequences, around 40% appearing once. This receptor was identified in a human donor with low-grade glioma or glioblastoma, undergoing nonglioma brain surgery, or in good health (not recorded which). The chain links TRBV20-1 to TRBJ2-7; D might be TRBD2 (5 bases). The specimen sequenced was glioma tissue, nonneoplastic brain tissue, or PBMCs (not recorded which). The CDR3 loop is CSARVSASLSAEQYF. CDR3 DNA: TGCAGTGCTAGAGTGAGTGCTAGCCTCTCCGCTGAGCAGTACTTC.